These 12 T cell receptor beta chains originate from one sample sequenced in a study of CD8 T cells in cerebrospinal fluid in Alzheimer's disease. TCRdb reprocessed the 10x single-cell sequencing reads, with one entry per CDR3 protein and no DNA. The repertoire table contains about 1,000 distinct CDR3 sequences. What was sequenced was cerebrospinal fluid. These receptors were collected from a human donor in good health.

By frequency, this clonotype is medium-sized. The chain has TRBV7-9 and TRBJ2-3; the D call of TRBD1 rests on TCRdb alone, since no DNA is present to check it. The CDR3 totals 14 residues. Germline V CDR1 and CDR2: SEHNR, FQNEAQ (reference sequence). The CDR3 reads CASSFGQGTDTQYF.

Measured by frequency, this clonotype is large (0.1 to 1%). The rearrangement uses TRBV7-9 and TRBJ2-2; the TCRdb call, TRBD1, lacks DNA for checking. The CDR3 is 15 amino acids. CDR1 SEHNR and CDR2 FQNEAQ come from the germline V gene (reference sequence). CDR3 amino acids: CASSSTGLVAGELFF. The full variable domain, in which reference TRBV7-9 and TRBJ2-2 provide the parts outside the CDR3, is DTGVSQNPRHKITKRGQNVTFRCDPISEHNRLYWYRQTLGQGPEFLTYFQNEAQLEKSRLLSDRFSAERPKGSFSTLEIQRTEQGDSAMYLCASSSTGLVAGELFFGEGSRLTVL.

This clonotype counts as medium-sized by frequency. The chain employs TRBV11-3 and TRBJ1-2. The CDR3 has 13 amino acids. Germline V gene lookup returns CDR1 SGHNT and CDR2 YENEEA. The CDR3 region is CASSPSPAMGYTF.

This clonotype is called large based on its frequency. The chain employs TRBV7-2 and TRBJ1-2; TCRdb proposes TRBD1, but this gene call is untestable without DNA. Germline lookup yields CDR1 SGHTA and CDR2 FQGNSA. The CDR3 covers 15 residues. The CDR3: CASSPGGAGSYGYTF. The full variable domain, in which reference TRBV7-2 and TRBJ1-2 provide the parts outside the CDR3, is GAGVSQSPSNKVTEKGKDVELRCDPISGHTALYWYRQSLGQGLEFLIYFQGNSAPDKSGLPSDRFSAERTGGSVSTLTIQRTQQEDSAVYLCASSPGGAGSYGYTFGSGTRLTVV.

Considering frequency, this clonotype is medium-sized (0.01 to 0.1%). This chain links TRBV27 with TRBJ2-5. In germline, CDR1 is MNHEY, CDR2 SMNVEV (reference sequence). This CDR3 has 13 amino acids. This chain's CDR3 is CASSLSGQETQYF.

By frequency, this clonotype is medium-sized. The J gene is TRBJ2-5, the V gene TRBV20-1. This CDR3 has 11 amino acids. CDR1 is DFQATT, CDR2 SNEGSKA, per germline (reference sequence). The CDR3 protein is CSARDMETQYF.

This clonotype is called large based on its frequency. V is TRBV6-5 and J is TRBJ1-6; TCRdb names TRBD1, which stays unverified in the absence of DNA. Germline CDR1 and CDR2: MNHEY and SVGAGI. The CDR3 has 14 residues. CDR3 region: CASSSTGLVSPLHF.

This clonotype is called medium-sized (0.01 to 0.1%) based on its frequency. The genes are TRBV6-1 and TRBJ1-1; TCRdb returns TRBD1, unconfirmable since there is no DNA. CDR1 is MNHNS and CDR2 is SASEGT in the germline V gene. This CDR3 is 14 amino acids long. The CDR3 sequence is CASSVQAGDTEAFF.

This clonotype counts as large (0.1 to 1%) by frequency. V gene TRBV12-3 or TRBV12-4 combines with J gene TRBJ1-1. This CDR3 comprises 13 residues. This CDR3 is CASSLNGNTEAFF.

This clonotype ranks as medium-sized in terms of frequency. The J gene is TRBJ2-7, the V gene TRBV6-1. The CDR3 contains 13 residues. From germline, CDR1 is MNHNS and CDR2 SASEGT. This chain's CDR3 is CASQTGASYEQYF.

This clonotype is called medium-sized based on its frequency. The chain links TRBV6-5 to TRBJ2-4; absent DNA, TCRdb's TRBD1 call cannot be checked. The length of the CDR3 is 14 residues. Germline lookup yields CDR1 MNHEY and CDR2 SVGAGI. CDR3 protein: CASSYGGAKNIQYF.

In terms of frequency, this clonotype is medium-sized. V is TRBV6-2 or TRBV6-3 and J is TRBJ2-3; TCRdb names TRBD1, which stays unverified in the absence of DNA. Germline CDR1 reads MNHEY; CDR2 reads SVGEGT. This CDR3 is built from 14 residues. CDR3 in amino acids: CASSYGGPVDTQYF.